This entry describes one TCR beta chain. The entry originates in a study of preoperative IRX-2 immunotherapy in early breast cancer. Treatment given: preoperative locoregional IRX-2 cytokine immunotherapy. Samples came from a phase Ib trial of preoperative locoregional IRX-2 cytokine immunotherapy. V gave up 4 bases and J gave up 7 bases; unmatched junction bases: 5. There are 15 residues in the CDR3. TCRdb's table, derived via immunoSEQ multiplex PCR, lists solely in-frame clones and lacks some. The sample holds some 35,000 clones, roughly 82% seen once. This TCR came from a human donor with breast cancer. Sequencing used lymph node tissue, obtained after IRX-2 immunotherapy. The V gene is TRBV6-7, the J gene TRBJ1-4; 11 nucleotides align to TRBD1. TRBV6-7 falls under the ORF class, with uncertain function. In nucleotides, the CDR3 is TGTGCCAGCAGTTCCGGACAGGGGGCAGTTGAAAAACTGTTTTTT. This gives the protein CASSSGQGAVEKLFF.